The rows below give T cell receptor beta chains drawn from one sample of a study of blood T cell repertoires in COVID-19. Generated by immunoSEQ multiplex PCR, the TCRdb table keeps only in-frame clones and is missing some. This sample carries over 100,000 clones, around three quarters of them seen once, and the ten largest clones take about 4.1%. The sample comprised peripheral blood. The receptors shown here come from a human donor in a cohort sampled during active or convalescent COVID-19. The CDR3 runs from the conserved cysteine through the conserved F or W. D genes are given only for firm matches. Some rows have no size entry. The others give once, few or many, or a class for an expanded clone.

>few|TRBV30|TRBJ1-3|TRBD1
TGTGCCTGGAGTGTACGGGTAACAGGGGCCGGAGGAAACACCATATATTTT
CAWSVRVTGAGGNTIYF
>-|TRBV18|TRBJ2-3|TRBD1
TGTGCCAGCTCACCTCGACAGGGGGCGGCAGATACGCAGTATTTT
CASSPRQGAADTQYF
>once|TRBV11-2|TRBJ2-7|TRBD2
TGTGCCAGCAGCGACCCACTGGCGGGGGACTTCTCCTACGAGCAGTACTTC
CASSDPLAGDFSYEQYF
>-|TRBV14|TRBJ1-1|TRBD1
TGTGCCAGCAACCCCTTGAATGACAGGGGCACTGAAGCTTTCTTT
CASNPLNDRGTEAFF
>few|TRBV6-2/TRBV6-3|TRBJ1-5|TRBD1
TGTGCCAGCAGTGGCGACAGGGGTAGTGCTCAGCCCCAGCATTTT
CASSGDRGSAQPQHF
>-|TRBV19|TRBJ1-5|-
TGTGCCAGTAACCCCGACCCCCGAGGTCAGCCCCAGCATTTT
CASNPDPRGQPQHF
>-|TRBV6-2/TRBV6-3|TRBJ1-2|TRBD1
TGTGCCAGCAGTGCGCTGAGGGACAGAAACTATGGCTACACCTTC
CASSALRDRNYGYTF
>-|TRBV4-1|TRBJ2-1|TRBD2
TGCGCCAGCAGCCAAGATAGCGGGAGGGCTTACAATGAGCAGTTCTTC
CASSQDSGRAYNEQFF
>-|TRBV29-1|TRBJ2-5|-
TGCAACCACAAAGGGGCCACCTTCCCGCAAGAGACCCAGTACTTC
CNHKGATFPQETQYF
>-|TRBV19|TRBJ2-7|-
TGTGCCAGTAGTATTCCGGGTGCGTTTCAGTACTTC
CASSIPGAFQYF
>-|TRBV5-1|TRBJ2-1|-
TGCGCCAGCAGCGCACGTGGGACTCGGAACTACAATGAGCAGTTCTTC
CASSARGTRNYNEQFF
>-|TRBV28|TRBJ2-7|-
TGTGCCAGCACCGAATCTAGGGGCACCAACTACGAGCAGTACTTC
CASTESRGTNYEQYF
>-|TRBV6-1|TRBJ1-2|-
TGTGCCAGCACCCTAGAGGATAACTATGGCTACACCTTC
CASTLEDNYGYTF
>-|TRBV10-3|TRBJ2-5|TRBD2
TGTGCCATCAGTGCCTCTAGCGGCCGGGCCCAGTACTTC
CAISASSGRAQYF
>-|TRBV7-9|TRBJ2-3|TRBD1
TGTGCCAGCAGCCTTACAGGGGTAGGCACAGATACGCAGTATTTT
CASSLTGVGTDTQYF
>-|TRBV6-2/TRBV6-3|TRBJ2-5|-
TGTGCCAGCAGCCGGGAACCGGGGGAGACCCAGTACTTC
CASSREPGETQYF
>-|TRBV3-1/TRBV3-2|TRBJ1-5|-
TGTGCCAGCAGCTACGGGGTTTATAGCAATCAGCCCCAGCATTTT
CASSYGVYSNQPQHF
>-|TRBV9|TRBJ2-1|-
TGTGCCAGCAGCGGCTCCGGGAACTACAATGAGCAGTTCTTC
CASSGSGNYNEQFF
>-|TRBV11-2|TRBJ1-6|-
TGTGCCAGCAGCTCAAACAGGGTTTCACCCCTCCACTTT
CASSSNRVSPLHF
>few|TRBV27|TRBJ2-7|TRBD1
TGTGCCAGCAGTTTATATGAGGGGGCGCCACCCGAGCAGTACTTC
CASSLYEGAPPEQYF
>-|TRBV6-2/TRBV6-3|TRBJ1-2|TRBD1
TGTGCCAGCAGTAGGACGGACAGGGGGTTCTATGGCTACACCTTC
CASSRTDRGFYGYTF
>-|TRBV27|TRBJ1-5|-
TGTGCCAGCAGTTTCGGGACTGCCAATCAGCCCCAGCATTTT
CASSFGTANQPQHF
>-|TRBV5-6|TRBJ1-6|-
TGTGCCAGCAGCCCCAACCTCCTCCAGGGTGGTAATTCACCCCTCCACTTT
CASSPNLLQGGNSPLHF
>-|TRBV18|TRBJ2-6|TRBD1
TGTGCCAGCTCAATCTCGACAGGGCCCCTGTACTCTGGGGCCAACGTCCTGACTTTC
CASSISTGPLYSGANVLTF
>once|TRBV7-2|TRBJ2-7|-
TGTGCCAGCAGCTTAGCGAGAGGACAGAATTACGAGCAGTACTTC
CASSLARGQNYEQYF
>few|TRBV7-8|TRBJ1-2|-
TGTGCCAGCAGCTTAGTTGGGGGGGCGGTTAACTATGGCTACACCTTC
CASSLVGGAVNYGYTF
>-|TRBV11-2|TRBJ2-4|-
TGTGCCAGCAGCTTAGACATCGACAGAGCTCTAGCCAAAAACATTCAGTACTTC
CASSLDIDRALAKNIQYF
>once|TRBV19|TRBJ1-2|TRBD1
TGTGCCAGTAGTACGACCCACAGGGGACGGGTCTATGGCTACACCTTC
CASSTTHRGRVYGYTF
>-|TRBV5-1|TRBJ1-6|TRBD1
TGCGCCAGCAGTCCGGACAGGACTAATTCACCCCTCCACTTT
CASSPDRTNSPLHF
>-|TRBV11-2|TRBJ1-2|-
TGTGCCAGCAGCTTGGGGGGGCGCCCAGGGAACTATGGCTACACCTTC
CASSLGGRPGNYGYTF
>-|TRBV5-1|TRBJ1-1|-
TGCGCCAGCACGGACTGGAACACTGAAGCTTTCTTT
CASTDWNTEAFF
>-|TRBV15|TRBJ1-1|-
TGTGCCACCAGCAGGGGGAGGTCTGAAGCTTTCTTT
CATSRGRSEAFF
>-|TRBV12-2|TRBJ2-7|-
TGTGCAAGTCGCTTAGCGCGGCTGTTCTCCTACGAGCAGTACTTC
CASRLARLFSYEQYF
>few|TRBV7-2|TRBJ2-2|-
TGTGCCAGCAGCGTTGGGACAACCACCGGGGAGCTGTTTTTT
CASSVGTTTGELFF
>-|TRBV2|TRBJ1-1|-
TGTGCCAGCAAATATGGTGAGAGCACTGAAGCTTTCTTT
CASKYGESTEAFF
>few|TRBV7-2|TRBJ2-1|-
TGTGCCAGCAGCTTGTGGCTGGTCTACAATGAGCAGTTCTTC
CASSLWLVYNEQFF
>-|TRBV11-2|TRBJ1-3|TRBD1
TGTGCCAGCAGTCTGGGACAGGGGGCGGTTGGAAACACCATATATTTT
CASSLGQGAVGNTIYF
>-|TRBV20-1|TRBJ2-7|TRBD1
TGCAGTGCTAGTCGGGCAGACAGGGTCCGTTTCTACGAGCAGTACTTC
CSASRADRVRFYEQYF
>-|TRBV9|TRBJ2-7|TRBD2
TGTGCCAGCAGCGGGGGACTAGCGGCTGGGTCCTACGAGCAGTACTTC
CASSGGLAAGSYEQYF
>once|TRBV5-1|TRBJ1-2|-
TGCGCCAGCAGCCTAGGAACAGGGAGTGGTAGCTACACCTTC
CASSLGTGSGSYTF
>few|TRBV29-1|TRBJ1-1|TRBD1
TGCAGCGTTGACGGGACAGGACGTGGGGGGGCTTTCTTT
CSVDGTGRGGAFF
>-|TRBV4-1|TRBJ2-1|-
TGCGCCAGCAGCCAAGTGTCGGGAGCGGATGAGCAGTTCTTC
CASSQVSGADEQFF
>few|TRBV7-2|TRBJ2-5|TRBD2
TGTGCCAGCAGCTTAGGACTAGCGGGGACACCCCAAGAGACCCAGTACTTC
CASSLGLAGTPQETQYF
>-|TRBV4-1|TRBJ1-6|TRBD1
TGCGCCAGCAGCACAAACCCTCAAAGGAGACAGGGAAATTCACCCCTCCACTTT
CASSTNPQRRQGNSPLHF
>-|TRBV30|TRBJ2-1|-
TGTGCCTGGACTAGGCGGGCGGTCGATGAGCAGTTCTTC
CAWTRRAVDEQFF
>-|TRBV3-1/TRBV3-2|TRBJ2-7|-
TGTGCCAGCAGCCCGCACCTCAGTTTTCACGAGCAGTACTTC
CASSPHLSFHEQYF
>-|TRBV6-2/TRBV6-3|TRBJ1-5|TRBD1
TGTGCCAGCAGTCGGGACAGCACTAGCAATCAGCCCCAGCATTTT
CASSRDSTSNQPQHF
>-|TRBV7-7|TRBJ1-1|-
TGTGCCAGCAGCTTAGGAGGGGGGGGGCAAAGAAACACTGAAGCTTTCTTT
CASSLGGGGQRNTEAFF
>once|TRBV28|TRBJ2-1|TRBD2
TGTGCCAGCAGTGCCGGGACTAGCTGGAATGAGCAGTTCTTC
CASSAGTSWNEQFF
>-|TRBV18|TRBJ1-2|TRBD1
TGTGCCAGCTCAACCGGGACAGGGTTATATGGCTACACCTTC
CASSTGTGLYGYTF
>-|TRBV7-2|TRBJ1-1|-
TGTGCCAGCAGCTTCACAGGGAGGGCAGCTTTCTTT
CASSFTGRAAFF
>-|TRBV5-1|TRBJ2-7|TRBD1
TGCGCCAGCAGCCCATGGGGGACAGGGGACGGCGAGCAGTACTTC
CASSPWGTGDGEQYF
>-|TRBV19|TRBJ2-7|TRBD1
TGTGCCAGTAGTATTGTTTTCGGGACAGGGGAACACGAGCAGTACTTC
CASSIVFGTGEHEQYF
>-|TRBV6-1|TRBJ1-2|-
TGTGCCAGCAGTGAAGGGGGACAAGGCAATAACTATGGCTACACCTTC
CASSEGGQGNNYGYTF
>-|TRBV18|TRBJ2-1|TRBD2
TGTGCCAGCTCACCACCTTTAGCGGGAGGAGACGAGCAGTTCTTC
CASSPPLAGGDEQFF
>-|TRBV2|TRBJ2-1|-
TGTGCCAGCATGCGGGATGGGAGGACGTGGGGGTACAATGAGCAGTTCTTC
CASMRDGRTWGYNEQFF
>once|TRBV5-8|TRBJ2-5|-
TGTGCCAGCACCCAGGAACGGGGAAGGGAGACCCAGTACTTC
CASTQERGRETQYF
>-|TRBV7-8|TRBJ1-5|TRBD1
TGTGCCAGCAGCTCATATTCGGGACAGGGGGCAGTCGGCAATCAGCCCCAGCATTTT
CASSSYSGQGAVGNQPQHF
>few|TRBV7-2|TRBJ2-1|TRBD2
TGTGCCAGCAGCTTAGCACTGCTACTAGCGGGAGGGCAAGTCGATGAGCAGTTCTTC
CASSLALLLAGGQVDEQFF